Ten or more counts support the clone carrying this TCR beta chain. These data come from a study of CDR3 diversity in severe acne. One entry per CDR3 protein results from TCRdb running MiXCR on the PCR reads. The data contain fewer than 100,000 distinct CDR3 sequences, over 40% of them singletons. The sequence was collected from a male donor in good health, without acne. Input material: blood.

This CDR3 is CASSVRRGTGELFF. CDR3 sequence (DNA): TGCGCCAGCAGCGTTCGCAGGGGGACCGGGGAGCTGTTTTTT. The chain couples TRBV5-1 to TRBJ2-2, with 7 bases matching TRBD1. V dropped 4 bases and J dropped 5; count of bases not matched to a gene: 5. Germline values: CDR1 SGHRS, CDR2 YFSETQ. There are 14 residues in the CDR3.